This TCR beta chain was sequenced in a study of human thymus T cells. Findings and caveats of the study: Gene usage for V and J segments appeared biased in thymic and blood repertoires.

Sequencing used immunoSEQ multiplex PCR; TCRdb keeps in-frame clones, though not all of them. In the table there are 45,000 to 50,000 clones, 85% to 95% of which are singletons. With respect to this clone: Its antigen remains unknown.

The V and J ends lost 4 bases and 5 bases, in that order; junction bases with no gene match: 9. Germline V gives CDR1 SGDLS, CDR2 YYNGEE. CDR3 length equals 15 residues. Genomic DNA was extracted from every available blood leukocyte. Material for sequencing was blood. V is TRBV9 and J is TRBJ2-7, with 10 bases aligning to TRBD2. The receptor was isolated from a girl under three years old with a congenital heart defect but otherwise immunologically healthy. The CDR3 nucleotides read TGTGCCAGCAGCCCTCAAGCGGGAGGGCCCAACGAGCAGTACTTC. Translated: CASSPQAGGPNEQYF.